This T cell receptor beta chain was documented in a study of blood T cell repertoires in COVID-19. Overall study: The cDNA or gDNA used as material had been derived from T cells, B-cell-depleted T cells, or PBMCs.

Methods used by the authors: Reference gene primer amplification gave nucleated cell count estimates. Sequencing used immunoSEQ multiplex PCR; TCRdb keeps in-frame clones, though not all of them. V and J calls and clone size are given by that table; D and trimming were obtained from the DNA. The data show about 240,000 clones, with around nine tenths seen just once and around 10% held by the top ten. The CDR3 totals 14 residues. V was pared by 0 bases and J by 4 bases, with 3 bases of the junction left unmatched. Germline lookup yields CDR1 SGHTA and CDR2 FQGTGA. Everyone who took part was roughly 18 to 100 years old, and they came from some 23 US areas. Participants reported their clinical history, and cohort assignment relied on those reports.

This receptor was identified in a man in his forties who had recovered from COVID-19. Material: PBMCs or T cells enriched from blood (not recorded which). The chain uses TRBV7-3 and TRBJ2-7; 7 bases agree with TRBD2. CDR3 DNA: TGTGCCAGCAGCTTAACGGGAGGGCGGTACGAGCAGTACTTC. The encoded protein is CASSLTGGRYEQYF. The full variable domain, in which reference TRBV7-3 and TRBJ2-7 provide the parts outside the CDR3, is GAGVSQTPSNKVTEKGKYVELRCDPISGHTALYWYRQSLGQGPEFLIYFQGTGAADDSGLPNDRFFAVRPEGSVSTLKIQRTERGDSAVYLCASSLTGGRYEQYFGPGTRLTVT.